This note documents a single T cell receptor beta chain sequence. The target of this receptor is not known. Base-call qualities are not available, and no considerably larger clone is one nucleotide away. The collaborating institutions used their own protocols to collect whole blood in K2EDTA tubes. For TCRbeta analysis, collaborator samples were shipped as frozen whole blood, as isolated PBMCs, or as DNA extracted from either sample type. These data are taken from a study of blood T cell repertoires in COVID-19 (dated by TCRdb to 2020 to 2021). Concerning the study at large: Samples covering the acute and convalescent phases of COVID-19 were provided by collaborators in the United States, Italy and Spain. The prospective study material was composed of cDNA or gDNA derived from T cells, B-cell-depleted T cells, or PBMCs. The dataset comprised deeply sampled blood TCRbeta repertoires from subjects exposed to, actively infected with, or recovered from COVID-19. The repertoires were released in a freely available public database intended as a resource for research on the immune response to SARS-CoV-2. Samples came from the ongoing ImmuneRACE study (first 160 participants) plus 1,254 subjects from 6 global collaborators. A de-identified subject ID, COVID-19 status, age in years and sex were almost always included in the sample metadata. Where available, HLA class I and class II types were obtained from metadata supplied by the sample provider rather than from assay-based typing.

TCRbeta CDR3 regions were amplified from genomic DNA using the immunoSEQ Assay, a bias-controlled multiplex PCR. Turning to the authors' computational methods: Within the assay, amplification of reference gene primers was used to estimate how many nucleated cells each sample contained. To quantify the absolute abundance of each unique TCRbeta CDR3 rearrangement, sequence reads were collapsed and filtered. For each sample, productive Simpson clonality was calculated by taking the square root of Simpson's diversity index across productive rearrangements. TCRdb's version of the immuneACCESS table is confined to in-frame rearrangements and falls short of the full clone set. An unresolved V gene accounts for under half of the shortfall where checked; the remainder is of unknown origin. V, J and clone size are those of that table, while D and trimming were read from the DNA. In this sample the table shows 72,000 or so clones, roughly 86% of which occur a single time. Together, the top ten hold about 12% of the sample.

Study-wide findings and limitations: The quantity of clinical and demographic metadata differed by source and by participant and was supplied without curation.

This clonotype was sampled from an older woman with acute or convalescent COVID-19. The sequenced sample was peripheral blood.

The CDR3 has the sequence CASSQDPETQYF. Read as DNA, the sequence is TGTGCCAGCAGCCAAGATCCGGAGACCCAGTACTTC. This receptor chain uses TRBV3-1 (or the pseudogene TRBV3-2) and TRBJ2-5; the D gene is unclear. Inclusive of the bounding cysteine and phenylalanine, the CDR3 is 12 residues long. Only the CDR3 region is kept as DNA, spanning 36 bases read in frame from base 1. Cut back by 0 bases and 5 bases, the V and J ends lie 4 bases apart. CDR1 and CDR2, per the germline V gene (reference sequence), are LGHDT and YNNKEL.